The 23 T cell receptor beta chains below come from one sample, sequenced in a study of cytomegalovirus exposure and HLA in healthy donors (dated by TCRdb to 2016 to 2017). Libraries were prepared through the immunoSEQ multiplex PCR assay. The multiplex PCR relied on a mix of 60 forward primers for TCR Vbeta segments and 13 reverse primers for TCR Jbeta segments. TCRdb stores this immuneACCESS table with in-frame sequences only. Part of the clones is absent; in the studies checked, under half of the shortfall reflects unresolved V genes, and no reason is known for the rest. Here the sample has roughly 160,000 clones; 77% occur a single time. The ten largest clonotypes hold 1.5% to 2% of the sample. Sequencing was done on a sample of PBMCs. The receptor source for this set is a woman in her twenties or thirties in good health and CMV-seronegative.

This CDR3 reads CASSLGEDGYTF. Here the CDR3 DNA reads TGCGCCAGCAGCTTGGGTGAGGATGGCTACACCTTC. The rearrangement links TRBV5-1 to TRBJ1-2; D remains ambiguous. The V and J ends lost 0 bases and 6 bases respectively, with 6 bases between them. CDR1 is SGHRS, CDR2 YFSETQ, per germline. CDR3 length equals 12 residues.

The V and J genes are TRBV5-6 and TRBJ2-3; 10 nucleotides line up with TRBD2. The germline gives CDR1 SGHDT, CDR2 YYEEEE. This CDR3 spans 18 amino acids. V gave up 0 bases and J gave up 0 bases; unmatched junction bases: 7. The CDR3 bases are TGTGCCAGCAGCTTGGTGCTAGCGGGAGAAACTAGCACAGATACGCAGTATTTT. It codes for CASSLVLAGETSTDTQYF.

The genes are TRBV11-2 and TRBJ1-2; 11 bases match TRBD1. The CDR3 has 16 amino acids. J lost 3 bases, V lost 5 bases, and 8 bases had no gene match. Germline V gene lookup returns CDR1 SGHAT and CDR2 FQNNGV. CDR3 in amino acids: CASSQTKGQGDYGYTF. CDR3 in DNA: TGTGCCAGCAGCCAGACGAAGGGACAGGGGGACTATGGCTACACCTTC.

The chain employs TRBV7-9 and TRBJ1-2, with D maybe TRBD1 (6 bases). Germline-derived CDR1 and CDR2 are SEHNR and FQNEAQ (reference sequence). CDR3 length: 13 residues. V gave up 3 bases and J gave up 10 bases, with 15 bases separating them. The CDR3 loop is CASSFFQTGDYTF. In nucleotides, the CDR3 is TGTGCCAGCAGCTTTTTTCAGACAGGAGACTACACCTTC.

This chain connects TRBV4-1 to TRBJ2-7, with D possibly TRBD2 on 6 matching bases. Trimming pared 1 base from V and 3 bases from J, leaving 13 bases between. This CDR3 has 15 amino acids. Germline lookup yields CDR1 MGHRA and CDR2 YSYEKL. CDR3: CASSQARDGSYEQYF. The CDR3 DNA follows: TGCGCCAGCAGCCAAGCCCGAGACGGGAGCTACGAGCAGTACTTC.

The chain joins TRBV7-9 to TRBJ1-2, with D maybe TRBD1 (5 bases). V lost 2 bases, J lost 3 bases, and 10 bases lay in between. Looked up from germline, CDR1 is SEHNR and CDR2 is FQNEAQ (reference sequence). The CDR3 loop spans 14 amino acids. Written as DNA, the CDR3 is TGTGCCAGCAGCTTATCCAGGGATGACTATGGCTACACCTTC. Translating gives CASSLSRDDYGYTF.

The rearrangement uses TRBV7-6 and TRBJ1-1; D call uncertain. Germline V CDR1 and CDR2: SGHVS, FNYEAQ. The CDR3 is 12 amino acids. Deletions cut 5 bases from V and 5 bases from J, with 9 bases between. DNA of the CDR3: TGTGCCAGCAGCAATGGGAGGACTGAAGCTTTCTTT. As protein: CASSNGRTEAFF. The variable domain in full, with the rest retrieved from reference TRBV7-6 and TRBJ1-1, is GAGVSQSPRYKVTKRGQDVALRCDPISGHVSLYWYRQALGQGPEFLTYFNYEAQQDKSGLPNDRFSAERPEGSISTLTIQRTEQRDSAMYRCASSNGRTEAFFGQGTRLTVV.

The chain carries TRBV18 and TRBJ2-5; 7 positions agree with TRBD2. The CDR3 length is 15 residues. Trimming took 3 bases from V and 1 from J; bases not matched to a gene: 5. CDR1 KGHSH and CDR2 LQKENI come from the germline V gene. CDR3 sequence: CASSPRRGFQETQYF. The DNA of the CDR3 is TGTGCCAGCTCACCCCGGCGGGGGTTCCAAGAGACCCAGTACTTC.

V gene TRBV19 combines with J gene TRBJ1-2; possibly TRBD1 for D (5 bases). V was cut by 1 base and J by 3 bases, with 6 bases left in between. Germline CDR1 LNHDA, CDR2 SQIVND (reference sequence). This CDR3 is 13 amino acids long. CDR3 bases: TGTGCCAGTAGTATAGGCAGGGACTATGGCTACACCTTC. Amino acid sequence: CASSIGRDYGYTF.

V is TRBV18 and J is TRBJ2-3, with 8 bases aligning to TRBD2. The V gene's germline CDR1 is KGHSH and CDR2 LQKENI. This CDR3 is 15 amino acids long. V shed 8 bases and J 2 bases; nucleotides not matched to a gene: 9. The CDR3 nucleotides are TGTGCCAGCCCCCCCCGGCGGGGGGCCACAGATACGCAGTATTTT. Translating it yields CASPPRRGATDTQYF.

This CDR3 is CASSQAYGRGPATNEKLFF. For the CDR3, the DNA is TGCGCCAGCAGCCAAGCTTACGGCAGGGGACCAGCAACTAATGAAAAACTGTTTTTT. The rearrangement uses TRBV4-3 and TRBJ1-4; D possibly corresponds to TRBD1 (6 bases). Trimming took off 1 base at V and 0 bases at J, with 18 bases between the two ends. The CDR3 has 19 residues. Germline V lookup: CDR1 LGHNA, CDR2 YSLEER.

The genes are TRBV5-6 and TRBJ2-3; the match to TRBD1 covers 7 bases. Germline values: CDR1 SGHDT, CDR2 YYEEEE. The CDR3 runs to 14 residues. The ends lost 3 bases at V and 1 base at J; junction bases unmatched: 2. The CDR3 spells CASSSGQGTDTQYF. The CDR3 region has the DNA TGTGCCAGCAGCTCCGGACAGGGCACAGATACGCAGTATTTT.

The V and J genes are TRBV21-1 and TRBJ1-2; TRBD1 is taken as the D call from the table, unchecked against the DNA. TRBV21-1 is classified as a pseudogene. The CDR3 sequence is 15 residues long. DNA for the CDR3: TGTGCCAGCAGCGGCCGACAGGGGGTAAGGGGTGGCTACACCTTC. This encodes CASSGRQGVRGGYTF.

The rearrangement uses TRBV7-2 and TRBJ2-1, with TRBD2 identical over 7 bases. This CDR3 has 15 residues. V dropped 1 base and J dropped 12; count of bases not matched to a gene: 12. Per germline, CDR1 SGHTA and CDR2 FQGNSA. CDR3 sequence reads: CASSLGGGDPEGQFF. In nucleotides, the CDR3 is TGTGCCAGCAGCTTAGGTGGGGGGGATCCCGAGGGGCAGTTCTTC.

The rearrangement links TRBV2 to TRBJ1-1; no definite D call. The CDR3 has 12 amino acids. The germline V gene encodes CDR1 SNHLY and CDR2 FYNNEI. Trimming took 8 bases from V and 0 from J, leaving 7 bases between them. CDR3 DNA sequence: TGTGCCAGCCAAGAGTTGAACACTGAAGCTTTCTTT. Translating gives CASQELNTEAFF.

This clone has only a few counts. The V call is TRBV29-1, the J call TRBJ2-1, with a tentative D call TRBD2 (5 bases). The CDR3 runs to 13 residues. Germline CDR1 is SQVTM and CDR2 is ANQGSEA. Deletions cut 7 bases from V and 4 bases from J, with 14 bases between. The CDR3 DNA reads TGCAGCGCTGGAGAGTCGGGGTACAATGAGCAGTTCTTC. Residues: CSAGESGYNEQFF.

The chain is built from TRBV6-5 and TRBJ1-1; D remains ambiguous. This CDR3 spans 15 amino acids. Germline V CDR1 and CDR2: MNHEY, SVGAGI. V shed 6 bases and J shed 1 base, with 15 bases lying between them. CDR3 coding DNA: TGTGCCAGCAGATCTCTATCCCGGGGGAACACTGAAGCTTTCTTT. It yields the protein CASRSLSRGNTEAFF.

This rearrangement joins TRBV7-9 to TRBJ2-7; D might be TRBD1 (6 bases). V was shortened by 3 bases and J by 4 bases, with 19 bases between the two germline ends. Germline V CDR1 and CDR2: SEHNR, FQNEAQ (reference sequence). The CDR3 is 16 amino acids. This CDR3 reads CASSLGIGQPLYEQYF. The CDR3 DNA follows: TGTGCCAGCAGCTTGGGGATTGGACAGCCCTTATACGAGCAGTACTTC.

The rearrangement uses TRBV5-6 and TRBJ2-5, with TRBD1 identical over 7 bases. The CDR3 covers 14 residues. After removal of 4 bases from V and 9 bases from J, the junction contained 12 bases not matched to a gene. Germline V gives CDR1 SGHDT, CDR2 YYEEEE. The CDR3 nucleotides are TGTGCCAGCAGCCCGGGACAGCCCAATAGGGCCCAGTACTTC. It encodes CASSPGQPNRAQYF.

The rearrangement links TRBV29-1 to TRBJ2-3; 9 bases map to TRBD1. There are 12 residues in the CDR3. V dropped 0 bases and J dropped 9; count of bases not matched to a gene: 1. Looked up from germline, CDR1 is SQVTM and CDR2 is ANQGSEA. The DNA of the CDR3 is TGCAGCGTTGAAGAGACAGGGGGGACGCAGTATTTT. Translation: CSVEETGGTQYF.

This clone was seen just once. The V call is TRBV19, the J call TRBJ2-7, with 11 nucleotides matching TRBD2. Trimming at V came to 7 bases and at J to 2 bases, leaving 4 bases not matched to a gene. CDR3 length: 14 amino acids. Germline CDR1 is LNHDA and CDR2 is SQIVND (reference sequence). In nucleotides, the CDR3 is TGTGCCAGTAAAACTAGCGGGAGTCCCTACGAGCAGTACTTC. Protein product: CASKTSGSPYEQYF.

The J gene is TRBJ2-7, the V gene TRBV10-3, with D perhaps TRBD2 (5 bases). Trimming cost V 4 bases and J 5 bases, with 15 bases left between them. The CDR3 covers 14 residues. Germline assignment: CDR1 ENHRY and CDR2 SYGVKD. CDR3: CAISGLRGNNEQYF. CDR3 DNA sequence: TGTGCCATCAGTGGACTCCGGGGAAATAACGAGCAGTACTTC.

The J gene is TRBJ1-1, the V gene TRBV7-9; D ambiguous. V lost 4 bases to trimming and J lost 1 base, with 7 bases between them. The CDR3 runs 13 residues. The germline V gene has CDR1 SEHNR and CDR2 FQNEAQ (reference sequence). CDR3 DNA sequence: TGTGCCAGCAGCTCTCCTCGGAACACTGAAGCTTTCTTT. It is translated as CASSSPRNTEAFF.